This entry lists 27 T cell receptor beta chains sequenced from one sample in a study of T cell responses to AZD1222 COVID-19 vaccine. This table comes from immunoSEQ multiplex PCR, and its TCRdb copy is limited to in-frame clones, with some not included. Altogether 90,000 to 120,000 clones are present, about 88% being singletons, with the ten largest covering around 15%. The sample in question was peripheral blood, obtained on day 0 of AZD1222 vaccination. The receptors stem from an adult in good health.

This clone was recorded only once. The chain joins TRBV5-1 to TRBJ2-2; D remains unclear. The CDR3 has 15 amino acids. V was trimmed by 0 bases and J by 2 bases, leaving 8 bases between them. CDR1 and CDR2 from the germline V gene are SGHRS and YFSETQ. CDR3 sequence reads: CASSLEQINTGELFF. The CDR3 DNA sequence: TGCGCCAGCAGCTTGGAACAGATCAACACCGGGGAGCTGTTTTTT.

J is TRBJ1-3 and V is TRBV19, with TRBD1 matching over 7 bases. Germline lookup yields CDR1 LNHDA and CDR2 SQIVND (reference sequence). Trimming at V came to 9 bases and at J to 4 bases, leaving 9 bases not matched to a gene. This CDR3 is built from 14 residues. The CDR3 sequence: CASTLTGRGNTIYF. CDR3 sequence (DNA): TGTGCCAGCACCTTGACAGGGAGAGGAAACACCATATATTTT.

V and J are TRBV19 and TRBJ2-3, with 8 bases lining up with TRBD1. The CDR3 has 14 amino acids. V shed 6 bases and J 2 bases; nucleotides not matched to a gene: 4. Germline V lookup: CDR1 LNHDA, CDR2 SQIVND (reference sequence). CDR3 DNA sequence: TGTGCCAGTAGCGACAGGGGATTCACAGATACGCAGTATTTT. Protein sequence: CASSDRGFTDTQYF.

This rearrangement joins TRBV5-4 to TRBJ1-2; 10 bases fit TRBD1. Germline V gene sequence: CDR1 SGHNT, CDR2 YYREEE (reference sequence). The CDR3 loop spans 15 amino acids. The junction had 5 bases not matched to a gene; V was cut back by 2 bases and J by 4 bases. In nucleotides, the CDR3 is TGTGCCAGCAGCTTACGGGACAGGGGCTCCTATGGCTACACCTTC. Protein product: CASSLRDRGSYGYTF.

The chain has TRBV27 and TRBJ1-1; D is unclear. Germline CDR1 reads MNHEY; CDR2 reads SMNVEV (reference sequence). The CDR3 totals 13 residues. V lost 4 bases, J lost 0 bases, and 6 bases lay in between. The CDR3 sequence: CASSYKLNTEAFF. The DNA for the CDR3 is TGTGCCAGCAGTTACAAATTGAACACTGAAGCTTTCTTT.

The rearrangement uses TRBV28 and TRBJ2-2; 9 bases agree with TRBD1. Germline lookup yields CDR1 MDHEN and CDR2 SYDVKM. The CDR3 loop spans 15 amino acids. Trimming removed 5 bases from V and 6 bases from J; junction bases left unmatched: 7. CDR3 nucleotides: TGTGCCAGCAGTCCGGGACAGGGCGCACCCGGGGAGCTGTTTTTT. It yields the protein CASSPGQGAPGELFF.

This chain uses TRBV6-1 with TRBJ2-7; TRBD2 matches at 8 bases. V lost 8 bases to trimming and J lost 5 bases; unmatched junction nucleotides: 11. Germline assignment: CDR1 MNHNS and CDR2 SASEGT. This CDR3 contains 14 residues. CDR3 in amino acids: CASRGTSVSHEQYF. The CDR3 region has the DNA TGTGCCAGCCGTGGGACTAGTGTTTCCCACGAGCAGTACTTC.

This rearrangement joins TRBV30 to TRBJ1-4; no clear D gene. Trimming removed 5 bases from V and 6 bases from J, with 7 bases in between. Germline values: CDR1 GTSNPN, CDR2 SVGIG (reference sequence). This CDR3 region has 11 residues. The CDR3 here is CAWGGYEKLFF. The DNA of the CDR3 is TGTGCCTGGGGAGGTTATGAAAAACTGTTTTTT. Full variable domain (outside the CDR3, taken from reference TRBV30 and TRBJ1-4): SQTIHQWPATLVQPVGSPLSLECTVEGTSNPNLYWYRQAAGRGLQLLFYSVGIGQISSEVPQNLSASRPQDRQFILSSKKLLLSDSGFYLCAWGGYEKLFFGSGTQLSVL.

The CDR3: CASTPGRDRGLREQYF. CDR3 bases: TGTGCCAGCACCCCGGGCCGAGACAGGGGGTTGCGCGAGCAGTACTTC. The chain is built from TRBV27 and TRBJ2-7; 9 nucleotides match TRBD1. CDR3 length: 16 amino acids. With V trimmed by 7 bases and J by 6 bases, 16 bases remained unmatched. Germline V gene lookup returns CDR1 MNHEY and CDR2 SMNVEV (reference sequence).

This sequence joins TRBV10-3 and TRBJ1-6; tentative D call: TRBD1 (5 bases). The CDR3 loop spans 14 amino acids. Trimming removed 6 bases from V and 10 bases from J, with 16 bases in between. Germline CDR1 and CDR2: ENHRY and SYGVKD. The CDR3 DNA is TGTGCCATCAGGGAGGGGACCCAACAGTCACCCCTCCACTTT. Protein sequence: CAIREGTQQSPLHF.

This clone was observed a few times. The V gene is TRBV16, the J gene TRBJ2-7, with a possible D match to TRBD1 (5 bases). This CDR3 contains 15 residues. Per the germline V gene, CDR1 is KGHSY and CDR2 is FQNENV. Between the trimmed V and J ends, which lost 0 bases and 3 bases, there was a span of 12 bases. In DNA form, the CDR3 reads TGTGCCAGCAGCCAATCATTGGGGCAGGGCTACGAGCAGTACTTC. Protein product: CASSQSLGQGYEQYF.

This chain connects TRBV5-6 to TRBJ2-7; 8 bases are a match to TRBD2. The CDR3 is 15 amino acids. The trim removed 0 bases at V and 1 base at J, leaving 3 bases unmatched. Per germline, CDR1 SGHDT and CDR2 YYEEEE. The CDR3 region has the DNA TGTGCCAGCAGCTTGGCCCCTAGCGGGTCCTACGAGCAGTACTTC. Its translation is CASSLAPSGSYEQYF. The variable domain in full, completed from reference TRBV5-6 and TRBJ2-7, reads DAGVTQSPTHLIKTRGQQVTLRCSPKSGHDTVSWYQQALGQGPQFIFQYYEEEERQRGNFPDRFSGHQFPNYSSELNVNALLLGDSALYLCASSLAPSGSYEQYFGPGTRLTVT.

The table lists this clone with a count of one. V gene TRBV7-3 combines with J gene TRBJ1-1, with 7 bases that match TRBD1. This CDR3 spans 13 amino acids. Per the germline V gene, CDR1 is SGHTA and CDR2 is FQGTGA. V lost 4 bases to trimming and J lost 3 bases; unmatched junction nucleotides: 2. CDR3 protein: CASSSTGYTEAFF. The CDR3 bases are TGTGCCAGCAGCTCGACAGGGTACACTGAAGCTTTCTTT.

CDR3 loop: CASSAEDRDYYTQYF. The DNA of the CDR3 is TGTGCCAGCAGCGCCGAAGACCGGGACTATTATACGCAGTATTTT. This sequence joins TRBV7-8 and TRBJ2-3; 7 bases match TRBD2. The CDR3 is 15 amino acids. The germline CDR1 and CDR2 sequences are SGHVS and FQNEAQ. The trim removed 5 bases at V and 7 bases at J, leaving 12 bases unmatched.

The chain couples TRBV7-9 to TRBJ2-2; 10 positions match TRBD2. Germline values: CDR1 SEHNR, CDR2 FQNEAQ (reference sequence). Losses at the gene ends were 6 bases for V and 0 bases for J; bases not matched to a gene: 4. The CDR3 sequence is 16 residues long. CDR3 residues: CASRSSGRTNTGELFF. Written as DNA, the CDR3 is TGTGCCAGCAGGTCTAGCGGGAGAACGAACACCGGGGAGCTGTTTTTT.

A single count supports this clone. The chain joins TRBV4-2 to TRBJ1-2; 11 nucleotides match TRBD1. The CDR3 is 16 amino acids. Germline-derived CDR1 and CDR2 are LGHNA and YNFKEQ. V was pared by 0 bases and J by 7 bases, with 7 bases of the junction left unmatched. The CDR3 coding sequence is TGTGCCAGCAGCCAAGATCGGGTCGGGACAGGGGGTGGCTACACCTTC. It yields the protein CASSQDRVGTGGGYTF.

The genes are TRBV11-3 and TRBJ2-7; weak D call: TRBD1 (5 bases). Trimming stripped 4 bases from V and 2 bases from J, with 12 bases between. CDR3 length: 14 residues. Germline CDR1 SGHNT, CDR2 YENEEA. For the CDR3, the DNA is TGTGCCAGCAGCTACCAGGGCAGGCCCTACGAGCAGTACTTC. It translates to CASSYQGRPYEQYF.

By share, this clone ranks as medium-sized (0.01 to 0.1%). CDR3 bases: TGTGCTAGTGTTGTACTAGCGGGGGACAATGAGCAGTTCTTC. This encodes CASVVLAGDNEQFF. The rearrangement uses TRBV12-5 and TRBJ2-1; 11 bases align to TRBD2. After removal of 7 bases from V and 5 bases from J, the junction contained 4 bases not matched to a gene. The CDR3 has 14 amino acids. CDR1 LGHNT and CDR2 FRNRAP come from the germline V gene.

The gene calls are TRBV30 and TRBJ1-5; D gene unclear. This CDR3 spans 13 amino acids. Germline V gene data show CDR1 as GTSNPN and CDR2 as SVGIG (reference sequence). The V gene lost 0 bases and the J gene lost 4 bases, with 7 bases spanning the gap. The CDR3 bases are TGTGCCTGGAGTGTTCGCCTTAATCAGCCCCAGCATTTT. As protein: CAWSVRLNQPQHF.

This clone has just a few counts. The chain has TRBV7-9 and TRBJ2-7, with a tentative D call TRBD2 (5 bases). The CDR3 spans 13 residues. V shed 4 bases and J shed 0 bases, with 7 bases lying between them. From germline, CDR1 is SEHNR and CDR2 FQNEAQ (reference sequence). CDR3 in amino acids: CASSSGDSYEQYF. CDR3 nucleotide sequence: TGTGCCAGCAGCTCCGGGGACTCCTACGAGCAGTACTTC. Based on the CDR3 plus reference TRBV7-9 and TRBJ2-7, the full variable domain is DTGVSQNPRHKITKRGQNVTFRCDPISEHNRLYWYRQTLGQGPEFLTYFQNEAQLEKSRLLSDRFSAERPKGSFSTLEIQRTEQGDSAMYLCASSSGDSYEQYFGPGTRLTVT.

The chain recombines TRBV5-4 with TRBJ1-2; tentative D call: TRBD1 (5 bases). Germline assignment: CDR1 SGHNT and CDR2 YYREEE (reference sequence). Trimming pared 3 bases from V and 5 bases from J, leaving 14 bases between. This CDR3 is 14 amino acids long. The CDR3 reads CASSWGGGAYGYTF. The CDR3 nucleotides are TGTGCCAGCAGCTGGGGCGGAGGGGCTTATGGCTACACCTTC.

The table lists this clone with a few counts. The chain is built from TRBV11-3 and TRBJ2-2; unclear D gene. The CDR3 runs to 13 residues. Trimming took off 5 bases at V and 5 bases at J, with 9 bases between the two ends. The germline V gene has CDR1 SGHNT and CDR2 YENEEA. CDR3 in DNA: TGTGCCAGCAGCCCAGAGCCGACCGGGGAGCTGTTTTTT. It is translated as CASSPEPTGELFF. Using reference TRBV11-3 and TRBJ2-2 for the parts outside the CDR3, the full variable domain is EAGVVQSPRYKIIEKKQPVAFWCNPISGHNTLYWYLQNLGQGPELLIRYENEEAVDDSQLPKDRFSAERLKGVDSTLKIQPAELGDSAVYLCASSPEPTGELFFGEGSRLTVL.

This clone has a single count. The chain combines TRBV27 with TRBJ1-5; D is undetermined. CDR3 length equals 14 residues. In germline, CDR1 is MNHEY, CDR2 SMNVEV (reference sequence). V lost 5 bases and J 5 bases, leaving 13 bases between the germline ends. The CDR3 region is CASSRQLGDQPQHF. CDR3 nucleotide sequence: TGTGCCAGCAGTCGTCAGCTGGGCGATCAGCCCCAGCATTTT.

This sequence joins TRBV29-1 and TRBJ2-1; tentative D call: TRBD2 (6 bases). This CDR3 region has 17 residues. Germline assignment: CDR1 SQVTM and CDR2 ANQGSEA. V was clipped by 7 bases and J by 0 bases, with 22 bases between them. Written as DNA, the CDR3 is TGCAGCGCCTACTCGGATGGAGGGGCGAGCTCCTACAATGAGCAGTTCTTC. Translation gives CSAYSDGGASSYNEQFF.

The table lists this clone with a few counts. In nucleotides, the CDR3 is TGTGCCAGCAGTCTGACAGGGAACACTGAAGCTTTCTTT. It is translated as CASSLTGNTEAFF. J is TRBJ1-1 and V is TRBV27, with D perhaps matching TRBD1 (6 bases). Germline CDR1 MNHEY, CDR2 SMNVEV (reference sequence). The CDR3 is 13 amino acids. V was shortened by 5 bases and J by 1 base, with 8 bases between the two germline ends.

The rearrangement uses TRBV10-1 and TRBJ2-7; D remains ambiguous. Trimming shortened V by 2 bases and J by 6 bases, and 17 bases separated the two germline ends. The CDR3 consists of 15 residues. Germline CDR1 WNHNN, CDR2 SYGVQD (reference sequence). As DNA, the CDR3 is TGCGCCAGCAGTGAGAATCCTGGCGGTTTGAGCGAGCAGTACTTC. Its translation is CASSENPGGLSEQYF.

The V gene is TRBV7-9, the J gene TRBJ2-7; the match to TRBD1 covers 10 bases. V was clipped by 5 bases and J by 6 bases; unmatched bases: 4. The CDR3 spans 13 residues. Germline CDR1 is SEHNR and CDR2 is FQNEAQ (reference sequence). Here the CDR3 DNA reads TGTGCCAGCAGCGCCGGGACAGGGGCCGAGCAGTACTTC. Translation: CASSAGTGAEQYF.